These 26 T cell receptor beta chains came from one sample sequenced in a study of persistence of HIV-infected CD4 T cells. Sequencing used immunoSEQ version 4 in survey mode. Here immunoSEQ multiplex PCR was the method, and the copy in TCRdb shows in-frame clones only, minus some. The data contain about 43,000 clones, roughly 90% of them singletons. Cells were stimulated nonspecifically with anti-CD3/anti-CD28 magnetic beads. CD4+ T cells upregulating both CD40 ligand and CD69 were sorted as responding cells. Their cognate antigens are unknown. The sequencing here drew on CD4+ T cells sorted from PBMCs after roughly 18-hour stimulation, taken from a patient who received antiretroviral therapy. Receptor source: an adult man with HIV who was CMV-seropositive.

The rearrangement uses TRBV5-1 and TRBJ1-2; the match to TRBD1 covers 8 bases. Germline V gives CDR1 SGHRS, CDR2 YFSETQ. The CDR3 loop spans 16 amino acids. The J segment lost 4 bases and the V segment lost 0 bases, leaving 8 bases of the junction unmatched. In DNA, the CDR3 is TGCGCCAGCAGCTTGGCCCCAGGGGGCGAGGGCTATGGCTACACCTTC. It translates to CASSLAPGGEGYGYTF.

V is TRBV25-1 and J is TRBJ1-3; unclear D gene. This CDR3 has 12 residues. Trimming removed 5 bases from V and 0 bases from J, with 2 bases in between. Germline V gene data show CDR1 as MGHDK and CDR2 as SYGVNS. The CDR3 sequence is CASSPSGNTIYF. For the CDR3, the DNA is TGTGCCAGCAGTCCCTCTGGAAACACCATATATTTT.

The rearrangement joins TRBV6-5 to TRBJ1-6; 11 bases match TRBD1. The CDR3 runs to 14 residues. Looked up from germline, CDR1 is MNHEY and CDR2 is SVGAGI. Germline trimming cut 7 bases from V and 7 bases from J; bases unmatched to any gene: 3. Here the CDR3 reads CASMRDRGNSPLHF. CDR3 sequence (DNA): TGTGCCAGCATGAGGGACAGGGGGAATTCACCCCTCCACTTT.

This clone has more than one count but fewer than ten. This chain joins TRBV28 and TRBJ2-1, with D tentatively TRBD2 (6 bases). Trimming removed 3 bases from V and 0 bases from J, with 18 bases in between. This CDR3 has 18 residues. CDR1 is MDHEN and CDR2 is SYDVKM in the germline V gene. The CDR3 here is CASSFEGWRGLSYNEQFF. CDR3 nucleotide sequence: TGTGCCAGCAGTTTTGAGGGGTGGAGGGGTCTCTCCTACAATGAGCAGTTCTTC.

The V and J genes are TRBV6-5 and TRBJ2-7; D may be TRBD2 (5 bases). Trimming took off 0 bases at V and 7 bases at J, with 13 bases between the two ends. Germline V gene data show CDR1 as MNHEY and CDR2 as SVGAGI. The CDR3 spans 14 residues. The DNA of the CDR3 is TGTGCCAGCAGTTACTCGTCCGGGAAGAGGGAGCAGTACTTC. It translates to CASSYSSGKREQYF.

The chain combines TRBV12-3 or TRBV12-4 with TRBJ2-2, with D hard to call. V was shortened by 1 base and J by 3 bases, with 0 bases between the two germline ends. This CDR3 has 12 residues. The CDR3 protein is CASSLDTGELFF. CDR3 in DNA: TGTGCCAGCAGTTTAGACACCGGGGAGCTGTTTTTT.

This clone was detected only a few times. In nucleotides, the CDR3 is TGTGCCAGCAGCAAGGACAGGGGTGGCTCCTACGAGCAGTACTTC. Its protein product is CASSKDRGGSYEQYF. The chain employs TRBV7-9 and TRBJ2-7, with 9 bases aligning to TRBD1. The CDR3 length is 15 residues. Germline V lookup: CDR1 SEHNR, CDR2 FQNEAQ (reference sequence). After removal of 5 bases from V and 0 bases from J, the junction contained 5 bases not matched to a gene. Full variable domain (rest looked up from reference TRBV7-9 and TRBJ2-7): DTGVSQNPRHKITKRGQNVTFRCDPISEHNRLYWYRQTLGQGPEFLTYFQNEAQLEKSRLLSDRFSAERPKGSFSTLEIQRTEQGDSAMYLCASSKDRGGSYEQYFGPGTRLTVT.

This clone has only one observation. The chain uses TRBV12-3 or TRBV12-4 and TRBJ1-1; maybe TRBD1 (6 bases). Trimming removed 6 bases at V and 8 bases at J, with 16 bases between. This CDR3 is 13 amino acids long. The CDR3 here is CASSLTTGREAFF. The CDR3 nucleotides are TGTGCCAGCAGCCTCACGACAGGTCGCGAAGCTTTCTTT.

The chain links TRBV9 to TRBJ2-1, with TRBD2 matching over 15 bases. J gave up 5 bases and V 4 bases, and 10 bases lay outside the gene matches. The CDR3 totals 18 residues. Looked up from germline, CDR1 is SGDLS and CDR2 is YYNGEE. CDR3 sequence: CASSPIPGLAGGNNEQFF. DNA for the CDR3: TGTGCCAGCAGCCCAATACCGGGACTAGCGGGGGGTAACAATGAGCAGTTCTTC.

This sequence joins TRBV4-1 and TRBJ1-4; D might be TRBD1 (5 bases). Germline V gene lookup returns CDR1 MGHRA and CDR2 YSYEKL. Trimming pared 1 base from V and 1 base from J, leaving 10 bases between. The CDR3 runs to 16 residues. The CDR3 DNA reads TGCGCCAGCAGCCAAGGGTGGGGGGGAACTAATGAAAAACTGTTTTTT. Protein sequence: CASSQGWGGTNEKLFF.

The CDR3 DNA is TGTGCCAGCAGTCCACATGGACGGTGGGAGAACACCGGGGAGCTGTTTTTT. Translating gives CASSPHGRWENTGELFF. V and J are TRBV14 and TRBJ2-2, with D unclear. This CDR3 is built from 17 residues. Trimming took off 6 bases at V and 1 base at J, with 18 bases between the two ends. The germline V gene has CDR1 SGHDN and CDR2 FVKESK. The variable domain in full, with the rest retrieved from reference TRBV14 and TRBJ2-2, is EAGVTQFPSHSVIEKGQTVTLRCDPISGHDNLYWYRRVMGKEIKFLLHFVKESKQDESGMPNNRFLAERTGGTYSTLKVQPAELEDSGVYFCASSPHGRWENTGELFFGEGSRLTVL.

Only a few counts were recorded for this clone. The chain joins TRBV4-1 to TRBJ2-7; 9 nucleotides agree with TRBD2. J lost 5 bases, V lost 4 bases, and 6 bases had no gene match. Germline CDR1 MGHRA, CDR2 YSYEKL. The CDR3 is 14 amino acids. CDR3: CASSPLAGQNEQYF. CDR3 sequence (DNA): TGCGCCAGCAGCCCCCTAGCGGGGCAGAACGAGCAGTACTTC.

Only one count was recorded for this clone. V gene TRBV6-5 combines with J gene TRBJ2-3, with a tentative D call TRBD2 (5 bases). The germline V gene has CDR1 MNHEY and CDR2 SVGAGI. V lost 6 bases, J lost 0 bases, and 13 bases lay in between. This CDR3 has 15 residues. In nucleotides, the CDR3 is TGTGCCAGCAGCATCGAGGGCGGGAGCACAGATACGCAGTATTTT. Its protein product is CASSIEGGSTDTQYF.

The V gene is TRBV5-1, the J gene TRBJ2-7; 9 nucleotides match TRBD1. Losses at the gene ends were 3 bases for V and 2 bases for J; bases not matched to a gene: 6. The germline V gene has CDR1 SGHRS and CDR2 YFSETQ. The CDR3 contains 15 residues. CDR3 in amino acids: CASSSGQGGPYEQYF. The CDR3 bases are TGCGCCAGCAGCTCGGGACAGGGCGGACCCTACGAGCAGTACTTC.

V gene TRBV6-5 combines with J gene TRBJ1-6, with D hard to call. The V end was cut by 0 bases, the J end by 14 bases, with 14 bases between. Germline V lookup: CDR1 MNHEY, CDR2 SVGAGI. This CDR3 region has 14 residues. CDR3 in amino acids: CASSYSKQGLTLHF. The CDR3, as DNA: TGTGCCAGCAGTTACTCGAAACAAGGGTTAACCCTCCACTTT.

The chain joins TRBV2 to TRBJ2-1, with TRBD1 identical over 10 bases. Germline V gene sequence: CDR1 SNHLY, CDR2 FYNNEI. CDR3 length: 17 residues. V lost 5 bases to trimming and J lost 4 bases; unmatched junction nucleotides: 11. In DNA, the CDR3 is TGTGCCAGCAGTCTGGACAGGGGGTTATCCTCATACAATGAGCAGTTCTTC. It specifies CASSLDRGLSSYNEQFF.

The chain recombines TRBV12-3 or TRBV12-4 with TRBJ2-7, with 9 bases matching TRBD1. The CDR3 contains 13 residues. V shed 4 bases, J shed 3 bases, and the junction held 1 base outside the gene matches. The CDR3 sequence is CASSWGQGYEQYF. The DNA for the CDR3 is TGTGCCAGCAGTTGGGGACAGGGCTACGAGCAGTACTTC.

The V call is TRBV24-1, the J call TRBJ1-2; D remains unclear. The CDR3 has 12 amino acids. V lost 4 bases and J 4 bases, leaving 6 bases between the germline ends. Germline V CDR1 and CDR2: KGHDR, SFDVKD. The CDR3 is CATSENSYGYTF. The CDR3 DNA reads as TGTGCCACCAGTGAAAACAGCTATGGCTACACCTTC.

The V gene is TRBV28, the J gene TRBJ1-1, with 7 bases aligning to TRBD1. Unmatched junction bases numbered 7, after V lost 3 bases and J lost 6 bases. CDR1 is MDHEN and CDR2 is SYDVKM in the germline V gene. This CDR3 has 14 residues. CDR3 region: CASSFLQGVAEAFF. The CDR3, as DNA: TGTGCCAGCAGTTTCCTCCAGGGGGTGGCTGAAGCTTTCTTT.

This chain connects TRBV4-1 to TRBJ2-1; TRBD2 agrees at 7 bases. Germline V gene data show CDR1 as MGHRA and CDR2 as YSYEKL. V shed 1 base, J shed 4 bases, and the junction held 7 bases outside the gene matches. The CDR3 loop spans 16 amino acids. CDR3 bases: TGCGCCAGCAGCCAAGTGGGTGAGCGGGGATACAATGAGCAGTTCTTC. This sequence encodes CASSQVGERGYNEQFF.

The V call is TRBV7-8, the J call TRBJ2-4; D not certain. Deletions cut 3 bases from V and 8 bases from J, with 11 bases between. The CDR3 length is 13 residues. Germline V gene sequence: CDR1 SGHVS, CDR2 FQNEAQ. The CDR3 protein is CASSFDRLDIQYF. The DNA of the CDR3 is TGTGCCAGCAGCTTTGACCGACTGGACATTCAGTACTTC.

V gene TRBV18 combines with J gene TRBJ1-1; no clear D gene. Per the germline V gene, CDR1 is KGHSH and CDR2 is LQKENI. The ends were cut back, 6 bases at V and 0 bases at J, with 8 bases in the middle. The CDR3 runs 13 residues. The CDR3 region is CASSPDMNTEAFF. CDR3 bases: TGTGCCAGCTCGCCAGACATGAACACTGAAGCTTTCTTT.

The chain has TRBV6-5 and TRBJ1-5, with 8 positions matching TRBD1. The CDR3 spans 13 residues. Germline CDR1 reads MNHEY; CDR2 reads SVGAGI. V shed 5 bases and J 7 bases; nucleotides not matched to a gene: 4. The CDR3 is CASSPGQGQPQHF. The DNA for the CDR3 is TGTGCCAGCAGTCCCGGACAGGGCCAGCCCCAGCATTTT.

This chain connects TRBV9 to TRBJ2-2; 8 bases match TRBD1. With 3 bases clipped from V and 7 bases from J, the junction kept 8 bases outside the gene matches. The CDR3 contains 15 residues. In germline, CDR1 is SGDLS, CDR2 YYNGEE. CDR3 DNA sequence: TGTGCCAGCAGCGCCCAGGGGGCGCGGGACGGGGAGCTGTTTTTT. This sequence encodes CASSAQGARDGELFF.

The chain uses TRBV27 and TRBJ2-7, with TRBD1 identical over 9 bases. Looked up from germline, CDR1 is MNHEY and CDR2 is SMNVEV (reference sequence). V dropped 1 base and J dropped 5; count of bases not matched to a gene: 6. CDR3 length equals 15 residues. The CDR3 here is CASSLYGTGFNEQYF. Here the CDR3 DNA reads TGTGCCAGCAGTTTATACGGGACAGGGTTCAACGAGCAGTACTTC.

CDR3 region: CASSLDRPPGYGYTF. The CDR3 DNA reads as TGCGCCAGCAGCTTGGACAGGCCCCCCGGCTATGGCTACACCTTC. This sequence joins TRBV5-1 and TRBJ1-2, with D perhaps matching TRBD1 (5 bases). Germline lookup yields CDR1 SGHRS and CDR2 YFSETQ. The CDR3 runs to 15 residues. The V and J ends lost 0 bases and 4 bases respectively, with 13 bases between them.